Listed below are T cell receptor beta chains from one sample, sequenced in a study of CD8 T cells in Susac syndrome. TCRdb analysed the immunoSEQ multiplex PCR reads with MiXCR anew, one entry per CDR3 protein. The sample has 95,000 to 150,000 distinct CDR3 sequences, 90% to 95% seen once. What was sequenced was CD4+ T cells from PBMCs. The receptors originated from a human donor in good health. CDR3s leave out the opening cysteine and the closing phenylalanine or tryptophan.

ASSPSGSTTGELF | TRBJ2-2 | TRBV7-8
ASSMGRGQAKNIQY | TRBJ2-4 | TRBV19
ASSPEGEGTDTQY | TRBJ2-3 | TRBV28
SVVEGYNEQF | TRBJ2-1 | TRBV29-1
ATSDSGGTGSRTGELF | TRBJ2-2 | TRBV24-1
ASKEGPLDTQY | TRBJ2-3 | TRBV7-2
ASSQVGGTRGHNEQF | TRBJ2-1 | TRBV14
ASSLQQTEY | TRBJ2-7 | TRBV28
ASNLPGGEQF | TRBJ2-1 | TRBV6-5
ASRTIANRLYNEQF | TRBJ2-1 | TRBV27
ASSPQGWDGYT | TRBJ1-2 | TRBV9
ASARQGGETQY | TRBJ2-5 | TRBV30
ASSLAGQGAYEQY | TRBJ2-7 | TRBV5-1